This TCR beta chain emerged from a study of metastatic and nonmetastatic thyroid tumors. Across the study: Repertoires from blood and tumor or nodule tissue of malignant and benign thyroid patients were compared.

TCRdb used MiXCR to call clones anew from the PCR reads. This table has over 45,000 clones, roughly a quarter appearing once. On this clone: A much larger clone sits a single nucleotide away, making a read error possible. The sample contains more than one DNA sequence encoding this CDR3.

All patients were untreated before thyroid surgery. The CDR3 contains 17 residues. Per the germline V gene, CDR1 is MDHEN and CDR2 is SYDVKM. The chain recombines TRBV28 with TRBJ2-3, with D perhaps TRBD2 (6 bases). The sample was blood. This clonotype originated in a male donor with papillary thyroid cancer or a benign thyroid nodule (not recorded which). Some clones in this sample may be carry-over from other donors' samples. CDR3 in amino acids: CASSLLDYPQWEDTQYF. The DNA of the CDR3 is TGTGCCAGTAGTTTATTGGACTACCCCCAATGGGAAGATACGCAGTATTTT.